Detailed here is one T cell receptor beta chain. This specimen belongs to a study of blood T cell repertoires in COVID-19. About the research overall: There were acute and convalescent COVID-19 samples, and they came from the United States, Italy and Spain.

CDR1 is SGHAT, CDR2 FQNNGV, per germline. The CDR3 covers 16 residues. The ends lost 7 bases at V and 1 base at J; junction bases unmatched: 9. As processed by the authors: Nucleated cell number was recorded as an estimate derived from reference gene primer amplification. Some clones are missing from TCRdb's copy, which holds only in-frame ones; the method was immunoSEQ multiplex PCR. The V and J calls and clone size are taken from that table; D and trimming were inferred from the DNA. The sample lists about 120,000 clones, 70% to 90% occurring once. Specimen: peripheral blood. The chain links TRBV11-2 to TRBJ2-3, with 9 bases matching TRBD1. This clonotype was sampled from a man between 60 and 75 years old with acute or convalescent COVID-19. CDR3 DNA sequence: TGTGCCAGCACCCCTGGGGGGGACAGGGGCACAGATACGCAGTATTTT. Its protein product is CASTPGGDRGTDTQYF.